These 18 T cell receptor beta chains were sequenced from one sample in a study of T-cell reconstitution after alpha-beta-depleted transplantation in children. A library of TCRbeta sequences, prepared with unique molecular identifiers, was generated. Using its own MiXCR run on the PCR reads, TCRdb lists one record per CDR3 protein. The table has 60,000 to 85,000 distinct CDR3 sequences, around 18% seen once; the top ten hold roughly half. This sample comprised PBMCs, mostly from graft donor cells, obtained 360 days after TCRalphabeta/CD19-depleted stem cell transplant. These receptors all stem from a male patient under 10 years old who had a stem cell transplant for acute lymphoblastic leukemia, so the T cells may come from the graft donor.

The table lists this clonotype with a few counts. The genes are TRBV5-1 and TRBJ2-1; 9 bases match TRBD1. Per the germline V gene, CDR1 is SGHRS and CDR2 is YFSETQ. V shed 2 bases, J shed 2 bases, and the junction held 17 bases outside the gene matches. The CDR3 has 20 amino acids. CDR3 sequence reads: CASSFAGTGTSRATYNEQFF. The CDR3 DNA reads TGCGCCAGCAGCTTCGCCGGGACAGGGACGTCAAGGGCGACCTACAATGAGCAGTTCTTC.

This clonotype was seen a few times. This chain joins TRBV12-3 or TRBV12-4 and TRBJ1-5, with D possibly being TRBD1 (6 bases). V was clipped by 4 bases and J by 6 bases, with 13 bases between them. This CDR3 has 14 residues. CDR3 loop: CASSSQGMIQPQHF. The CDR3 DNA follows: TGTGCCAGCAGTTCCCAGGGGATGATTCAGCCCCAGCATTTT.

The chain uses TRBV5-1 and TRBJ2-1, with unresolved D. The CDR3 consists of 14 residues. Trimming took off 0 bases at V and 5 bases at J, with 9 bases between the two ends. Germline V CDR1 and CDR2: SGHRS, YFSETQ. Written as DNA, the CDR3 is TGCGCCAGCAGCTTGGTTGGACGCAACAATGAGCAGTTCTTC. Translation: CASSLVGRNNEQFF.

With respect to this clonotype: This may arise from a read error, as a much more abundant clone is one base away. The V and J genes are TRBV2 and TRBJ1-1; D is ambiguous. V lost 1 base and J 1 base, leaving 7 bases between the germline ends. Germline V gene data show CDR1 as SNHLY and CDR2 as FYNNEI. The CDR3 consists of 14 residues. The CDR3 protein is CASSEGRTNTEAFF. The CDR3 nucleotides are TGTGCCAGCAGTGAAGGGCGAACGAACACTGAAGCTTTCTTT.

V usage is TRBV4-1 and J usage is TRBJ2-1; D might be TRBD2 (6 bases). The CDR3 has 16 amino acids. Germline V gives CDR1 MGHRA, CDR2 YSYEKL. Trimming stripped 1 base from V and 9 bases from J, with 19 bases between. The CDR3: CASSQVTMAGTGEQFF. In DNA form, the CDR3 reads TGCGCCAGCAGCCAAGTGACTATGGCAGGGACTGGTGAGCAGTTCTTC.

This clonotype was seen more than once but under ten times. This CDR3 is CASSESTASRGPETQYF. Written as DNA, the CDR3 is TGTGCCAGCAGTGAATCCACCGCCTCCAGGGGGCCAGAGACCCAGTACTTC. V usage is TRBV25-1 and J usage is TRBJ2-5; 8 bases fit TRBD1. The V gene end was trimmed by 1 base and the J gene end by 4 bases; junction bases not matched to a gene: 11. Germline V lookup: CDR1 MGHDK, CDR2 SYGVNS. The CDR3 is 17 residues long.

This clonotype was seen many times. The chain couples TRBV30 to TRBJ2-2; a possible D gene is TRBD2 (6 bases). V gave up 1 base and J gave up 6 bases, with 15 bases separating them. The CDR3 length is 15 residues. Per the germline V gene, CDR1 is GTSNPN and CDR2 is SVGIG (reference sequence). The CDR3 region is CAWSAVTRRAGELFF. The CDR3 DNA follows: TGTGCCTGGAGTGCTGTGACTAGAAGGGCCGGGGAGCTGTTTTTT.

The rearrangement joins TRBV27 to TRBJ2-7; 7 bases fit TRBD1. Germline V gives CDR1 MNHEY, CDR2 SMNVEV (reference sequence). V dropped 8 bases and J dropped 3; count of bases not matched to a gene: 7. CDR3 length equals 13 residues. The CDR3 is CASRPGQYYEQYF. Here the CDR3 DNA reads TGTGCCAGCCGCCCGGGACAGTACTACGAGCAGTACTTC.

The sample holds many counts of this clonotype. The V call is TRBV7-9, the J call TRBJ1-4; a possible D gene is TRBD1 (5 bases). The V end was cut by 6 bases, the J end by 10 bases, with 21 bases between. The CDR3 is 15 residues long. Germline CDR1 reads SEHNR; CDR2 reads FQNEAQ (reference sequence). The CDR3 nucleotides are TGTGCCAGCAGTCACACCACAGGCGGTTTAGTAAAACTGTTTTTT. Residues: CASSHTTGGLVKLFF.

This clonotype was counted only a few times. The chain combines TRBV5-1 with TRBJ2-1, with TRBD2 matching 8 bases. The CDR3 is 15 residues long. Trimming cost V 2 bases and J 7 bases; bases outside gene matches: 8. Germline CDR1 reads SGHRS; CDR2 reads YFSETQ. The CDR3 region has the DNA TGCGCCAGCAGCTTACCGGGACTAGTCGTGAATGAGCAGTTCTTC. It codes for CASSLPGLVVNEQFF.

The chain recombines TRBV18 with TRBJ2-7; maybe TRBD2 (6 bases). The CDR3 runs 16 residues. Per the germline V gene, CDR1 is KGHSH and CDR2 is LQKENI. Trimming took 4 bases from V and 9 from J, leaving 25 bases between them. In DNA form, the CDR3 reads TGTGCCAGCTCACAAGCCTTCCCCACTAAGTTTAGCGGGCAGTACTTC. It specifies CASSQAFPTKFSGQYF.

The CDR3 region is CASSPPGFEQFF. The DNA for the CDR3 is TGTGCCAGCAGCCCCCCCGGGTTTGAGCAGTTCTTC. This chain joins TRBV7-9 and TRBJ2-1, with unresolved D. The CDR3 loop spans 12 amino acids. Germline CDR1 reads SEHNR; CDR2 reads FQNEAQ (reference sequence). V was trimmed by 5 bases and J by 9 bases, leaving 11 bases between them.

This clonotype was counted a few times. This chain joins TRBV4-1 and TRBJ2-7, with D unclear. Trimming left V 1 base short and J 0 bases short, with 10 bases between. Germline lookup yields CDR1 MGHRA and CDR2 YSYEKL. The CDR3 extends over 15 amino acids. CDR3 residues: CASSQAGFSSYEQYF. CDR3 nucleotides: TGCGCCAGCAGCCAAGCAGGTTTTAGCTCCTACGAGCAGTACTTC.

V gene TRBV20-1 combines with J gene TRBJ2-3, with TRBD2 matching over 7 bases. Germline CDR1 is DFQATT and CDR2 is SNEGSKA (reference sequence). The ends lost 0 bases at V and 2 bases at J; junction bases unmatched: 5. The CDR3 length is 15 residues. In nucleotides, the CDR3 is TGCAGTGCTAGAGAGCTAGCGGATATCACAGATACGCAGTATTTT. This codes for CSARELADITDTQYF.

This chain links TRBV6-6 with TRBJ1-1; D unclear. This CDR3 has 12 residues. Trimming removed 5 bases from V and 7 bases from J, with 11 bases in between. Germline V gene sequence: CDR1 MNHNY, CDR2 SVGAGI (reference sequence). The CDR3 reads CASSAARLEAFF. CDR3 in DNA: TGTGCCAGCAGTGCCGCGCGACTTGAAGCTTTCTTT.

This clonotype came up a few times. J is TRBJ2-3 and V is TRBV4-1, with D tentatively TRBD2 (5 bases). The ends were cut back, 1 base at V and 4 bases at J, with 12 bases in the middle. The CDR3 is 15 residues long. Germline assignment: CDR1 MGHRA and CDR2 YSYEKL. CDR3: CASSQGVGVPDTQYF. The CDR3 DNA reads TGCGCCAGCAGCCAAGGGGTGGGAGTCCCAGATACGCAGTATTTT.

This clonotype was seen ten or more times. The chain recombines TRBV11-3 with TRBJ2-4; no firm D call. The V end was cut by 4 bases, the J end by 13 bases, with 11 bases between. This CDR3 spans 11 amino acids. The germline V gene encodes CDR1 SGHNT and CDR2 YENEEA. The CDR3 bases are TGTGCCAGCAGCTCGATTTCGATACAGTACTTC. Its protein product is CASSSISIQYF. Using reference TRBV11-3 and TRBJ2-4 for the parts outside the CDR3, the full variable domain is EAGVVQSPRYKIIEKKQPVAFWCNPISGHNTLYWYLQNLGQGPELLIRYENEEAVDDSQLPKDRFSAERLKGVDSTLKIQPAELGDSAVYLCASSSISIQYFGAGTRLSVL.

This sequence joins TRBV2 and TRBJ1-5; a possible D gene is TRBD1 (5 bases). The CDR3 totals 14 residues. Looked up from germline, CDR1 is SNHLY and CDR2 is FYNNEI. V lost 6 bases to trimming and J lost 3 bases, with 12 bases between them. This CDR3 reads CASRIDSYNQPQHF. The DNA for the CDR3 is TGTGCCAGCAGAATAGACAGCTACAATCAGCCCCAGCATTTT.